This TCR beta chain was observed in a study of shared clonotypes between healthy human individuals. Profiled with immunoSEQ multiplex PCR; TCRdb holds only in-frame clones, not every one. The top ten hold roughly 0.1% of the sample, which has hundreds of thousands of clones, over 95% seen once. Whole-study results and caveats: Rarefaction demonstrated incomplete sorted-subset sequencing despite large depth.

CD8 cells classed as naive were CD45RO-negative and positively selected for CCR7, excluding terminally differentiated effector memory CD45RA+ cells. V lost 3 bases and J lost 8; bases outside the gene matches: 13. The CDR3 loop spans 18 amino acids. Germline-derived CDR1 and CDR2 are MDHEN and SYDVKM. Turning to this clone: Its antigen remains unidentified.

The receptor was derived from a woman aged 25-40 years in good health. The sample comprised naive CD8+ T cells sorted from blood. This rearrangement joins TRBV28 to TRBJ2-1; 13 bases are shared with TRBD2. The CDR3 sequence is CASSFPSRTSGSPHEQFF. In nucleotides, the CDR3 is TGTGCCAGCAGTTTTCCCTCTCGGACTAGCGGGAGCCCCCATGAGCAGTTCTTC.